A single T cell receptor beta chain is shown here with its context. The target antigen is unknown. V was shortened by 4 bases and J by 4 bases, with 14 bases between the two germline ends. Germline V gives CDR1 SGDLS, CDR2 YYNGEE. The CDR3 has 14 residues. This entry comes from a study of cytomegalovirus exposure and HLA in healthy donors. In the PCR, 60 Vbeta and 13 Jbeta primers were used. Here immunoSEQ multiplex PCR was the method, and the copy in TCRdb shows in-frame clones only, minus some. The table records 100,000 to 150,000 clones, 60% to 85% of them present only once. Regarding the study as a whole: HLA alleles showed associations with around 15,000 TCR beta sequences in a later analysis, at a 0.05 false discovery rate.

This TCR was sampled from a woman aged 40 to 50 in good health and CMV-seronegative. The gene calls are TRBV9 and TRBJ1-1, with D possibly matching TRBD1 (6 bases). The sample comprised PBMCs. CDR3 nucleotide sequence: TGTGCCAGCAGCACAACAGGGTGGGCCACTGAAGCTTTCTTT. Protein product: CASSTTGWATEAFF.